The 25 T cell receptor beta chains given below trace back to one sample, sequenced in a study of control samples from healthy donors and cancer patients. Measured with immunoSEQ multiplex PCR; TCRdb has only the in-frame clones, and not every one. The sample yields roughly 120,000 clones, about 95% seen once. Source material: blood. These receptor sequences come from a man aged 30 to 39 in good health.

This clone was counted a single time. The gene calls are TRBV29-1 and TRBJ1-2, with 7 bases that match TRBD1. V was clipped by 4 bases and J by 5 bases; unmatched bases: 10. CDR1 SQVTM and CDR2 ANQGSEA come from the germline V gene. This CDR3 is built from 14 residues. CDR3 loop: CSVVSGTERYGYTF. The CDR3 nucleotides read TGCAGCGTTGTTTCCGGGACAGAAAGATATGGCTACACCTTC.

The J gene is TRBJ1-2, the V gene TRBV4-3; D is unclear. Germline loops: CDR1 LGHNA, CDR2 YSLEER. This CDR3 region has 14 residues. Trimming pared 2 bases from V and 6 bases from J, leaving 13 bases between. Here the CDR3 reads CASSQSGGRDGYTF. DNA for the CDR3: TGCGCCAGCAGCCAATCGGGAGGGCGAGATGGCTACACCTTC.

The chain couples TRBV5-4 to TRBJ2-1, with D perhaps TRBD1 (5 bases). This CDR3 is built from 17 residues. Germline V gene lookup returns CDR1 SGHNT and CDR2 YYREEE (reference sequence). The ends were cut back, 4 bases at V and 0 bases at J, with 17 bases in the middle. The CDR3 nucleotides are TGTGCCAGCAGCACCACTCAGGGATCTCCCTCCTACAATGAGCAGTTCTTC. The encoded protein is CASSTTQGSPSYNEQFF.

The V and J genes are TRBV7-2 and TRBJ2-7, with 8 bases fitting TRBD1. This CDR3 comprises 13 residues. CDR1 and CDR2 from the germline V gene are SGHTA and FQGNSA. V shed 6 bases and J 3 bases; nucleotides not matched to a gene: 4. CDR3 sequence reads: CASSSDRGYEQYF. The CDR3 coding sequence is TGTGCCAGCAGTTCCGACAGGGGCTACGAGCAGTACTTC. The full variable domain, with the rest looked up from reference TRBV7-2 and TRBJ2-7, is GAGVSQSPSNKVTEKGKDVELRCDPISGHTALYWYRQSLGQGLEFLIYFQGNSAPDKSGLPSDRFSAERTGGSVSTLTIQRTQQEDSAVYLCASSSDRGYEQYFGPGTRLTVT.

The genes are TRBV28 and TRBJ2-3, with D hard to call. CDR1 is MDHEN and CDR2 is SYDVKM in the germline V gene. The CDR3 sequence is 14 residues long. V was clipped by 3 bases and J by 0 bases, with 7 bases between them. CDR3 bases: TGTGCCAGCAGTTTTGCGGTAAGCACAGATACGCAGTATTTT. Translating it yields CASSFAVSTDTQYF.

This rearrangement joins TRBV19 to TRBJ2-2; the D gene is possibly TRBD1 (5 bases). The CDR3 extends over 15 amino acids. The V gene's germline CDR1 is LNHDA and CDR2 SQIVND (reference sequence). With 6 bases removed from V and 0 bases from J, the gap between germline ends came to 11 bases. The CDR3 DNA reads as TGTGCCAGTAGGAGAACAGGTTCGAACACCGGGGAGCTGTTTTTT. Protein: CASRRTGSNTGELFF. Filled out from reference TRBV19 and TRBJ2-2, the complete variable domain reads DGGITQSPKYLFRKEGQNVTLSCEQNLNHDAMYWYRQDPGQGLRLIYYSQIVNDFQKGDIAEGYSVSREKKESFPLTVTSAQKNPTAFYLCASRRTGSNTGELFFGEGSRLTVL.

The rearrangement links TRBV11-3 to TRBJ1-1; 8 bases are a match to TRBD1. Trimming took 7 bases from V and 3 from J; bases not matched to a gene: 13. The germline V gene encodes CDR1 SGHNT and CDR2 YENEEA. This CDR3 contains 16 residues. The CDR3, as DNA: TGTGCCAGCATGTCAGGGGGCCTGACAGTAGACACTGAAGCTTTCTTT. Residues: CASMSGGLTVDTEAFF.

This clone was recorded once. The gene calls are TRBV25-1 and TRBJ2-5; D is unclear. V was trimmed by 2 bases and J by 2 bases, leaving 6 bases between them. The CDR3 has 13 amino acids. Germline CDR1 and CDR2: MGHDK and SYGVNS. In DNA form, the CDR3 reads TGTGCCAGCAGTGAAACCAATCAAGAGACCCAGTACTTC. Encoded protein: CASSETNQETQYF.

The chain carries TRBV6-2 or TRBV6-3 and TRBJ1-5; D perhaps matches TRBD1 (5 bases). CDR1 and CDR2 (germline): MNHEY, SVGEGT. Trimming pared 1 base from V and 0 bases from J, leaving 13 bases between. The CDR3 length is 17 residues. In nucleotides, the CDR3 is TGTGCCAGCAGTTACTTAGGCAGGGAGTATAGCAATCAGCCCCAGCATTTT. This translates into CASSYLGREYSNQPQHF.

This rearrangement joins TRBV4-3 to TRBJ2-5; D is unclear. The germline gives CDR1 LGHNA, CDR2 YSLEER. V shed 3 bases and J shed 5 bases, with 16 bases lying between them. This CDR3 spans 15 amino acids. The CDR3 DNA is TGCGCCAGCAGCCAGCGGTCTCGGGCAAGGGAGACCCAGTACTTC. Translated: CASSQRSRARETQYF.

Written as DNA, the CDR3 is TGTGCCAGCAGCTTAGTCCTAGCGGGGGGGCAATCAATAGATACGCAGTATTTT. Its translation: CASSLVLAGGQSIDTQYF. The chain recombines TRBV7-9 with TRBJ2-3, with 12 bases identical to TRBD2. This CDR3 is built from 18 residues. CDR1 is SEHNR and CDR2 is FQNEAQ in the germline V gene (reference sequence). Germline trimming cut 1 base from V and 5 bases from J; bases unmatched to any gene: 10.

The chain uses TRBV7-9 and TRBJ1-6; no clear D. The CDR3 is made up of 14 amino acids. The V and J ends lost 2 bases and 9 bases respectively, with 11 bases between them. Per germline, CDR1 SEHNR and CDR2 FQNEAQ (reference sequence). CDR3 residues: CASSLSAQFSPLHF. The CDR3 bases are TGTGCCAGCAGCTTATCGGCCCAATTTTCACCCCTCCACTTT.

The CDR3 loop reads CASSPLGGLPHEQYF. CDR3 coding DNA: TGTGCCAGCAGCCCCCTGGGGGGGCTCCCCCACGAGCAGTACTTC. The J gene is TRBJ2-7, the V gene TRBV3-1 (or the pseudogene TRBV3-2); maybe TRBD2 (7 bases). Germline lookup yields CDR1 LGHDT and CDR2 YNNKEL (reference sequence). The length of the CDR3 is 15 residues. Trimming stripped 4 bases from V and 5 bases from J, with 18 bases between.

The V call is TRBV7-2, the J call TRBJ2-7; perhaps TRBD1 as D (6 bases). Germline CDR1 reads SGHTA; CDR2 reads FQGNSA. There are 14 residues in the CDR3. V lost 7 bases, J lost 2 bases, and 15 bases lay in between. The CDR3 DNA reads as TGTGCCAGCACCCCGACCCGGGACACCTACGAGCAGTACTTC. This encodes CASTPTRDTYEQYF.

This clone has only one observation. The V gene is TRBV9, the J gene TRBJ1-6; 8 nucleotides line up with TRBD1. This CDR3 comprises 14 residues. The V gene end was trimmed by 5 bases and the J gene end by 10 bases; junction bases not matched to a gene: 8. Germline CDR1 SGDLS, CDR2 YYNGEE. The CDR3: CASSPSTGGSPLHF. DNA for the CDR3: TGTGCCAGCAGTCCTTCCACAGGGGGGTCACCCCTCCACTTT.

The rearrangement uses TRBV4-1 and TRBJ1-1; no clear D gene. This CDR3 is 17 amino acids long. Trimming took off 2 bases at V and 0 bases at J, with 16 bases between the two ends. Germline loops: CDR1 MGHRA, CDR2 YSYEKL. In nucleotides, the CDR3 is TGCGCCAGCAGCCAATTGGATTTGGGTTTTATGAACACTGAAGCTTTCTTT. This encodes CASSQLDLGFMNTEAFF.

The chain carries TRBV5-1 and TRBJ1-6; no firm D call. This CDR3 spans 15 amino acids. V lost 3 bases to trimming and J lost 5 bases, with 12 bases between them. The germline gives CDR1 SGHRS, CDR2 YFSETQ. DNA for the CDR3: TGCGCCAGCAGCTCGGACGCTGCTGATAATTCACCCCTCCACTTT. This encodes CASSSDAADNSPLHF.

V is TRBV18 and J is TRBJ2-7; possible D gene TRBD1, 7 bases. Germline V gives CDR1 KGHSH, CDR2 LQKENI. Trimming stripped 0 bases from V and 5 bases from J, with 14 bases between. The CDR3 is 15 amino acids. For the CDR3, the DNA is TGTGCCAGCTCACCACCGGCTCAGGGGGGCCACGAGCAGTACTTC. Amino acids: CASSPPAQGGHEQYF.

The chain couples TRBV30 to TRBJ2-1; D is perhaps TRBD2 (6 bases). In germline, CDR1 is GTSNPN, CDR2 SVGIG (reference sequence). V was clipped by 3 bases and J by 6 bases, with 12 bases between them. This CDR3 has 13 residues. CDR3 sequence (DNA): TGTGCCTGGAGGGGTCTTAGCGGCAATGAGCAGTTCTTC. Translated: CAWRGLSGNEQFF.

As DNA, the CDR3 is TGTGCCAGCAGTCCAGGGGACAGGTACGAGCAGTACTTC. Protein: CASSPGDRYEQYF. The chain has TRBV6-2 or TRBV6-3 and TRBJ2-7; TRBD1 matches at 8 bases. The CDR3 contains 13 residues. The J segment lost 4 bases and the V segment lost 5 bases, leaving 4 bases of the junction unmatched. Germline V lookup: CDR1 MNHEY, CDR2 SVGEGT.

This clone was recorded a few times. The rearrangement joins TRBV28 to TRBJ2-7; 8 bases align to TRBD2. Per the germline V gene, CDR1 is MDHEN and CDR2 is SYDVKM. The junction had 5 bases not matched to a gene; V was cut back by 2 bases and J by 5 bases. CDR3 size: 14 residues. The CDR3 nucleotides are TGTGCCAGCAGTTTACCCGGGGGGGCCAACGAGCAGTACTTC. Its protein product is CASSLPGGANEQYF.

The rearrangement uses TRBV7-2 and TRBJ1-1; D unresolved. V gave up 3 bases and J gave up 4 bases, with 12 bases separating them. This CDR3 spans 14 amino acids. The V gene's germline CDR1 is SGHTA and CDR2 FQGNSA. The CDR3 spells CASSFESLSTEAFF. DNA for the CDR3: TGTGCCAGCAGCTTCGAGTCCCTGAGCACTGAAGCTTTCTTT.

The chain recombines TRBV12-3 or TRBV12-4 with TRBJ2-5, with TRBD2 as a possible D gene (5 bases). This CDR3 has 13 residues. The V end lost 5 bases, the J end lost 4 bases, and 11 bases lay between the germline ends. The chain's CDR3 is CASSAYEGETQYF. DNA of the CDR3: TGTGCCAGCAGTGCCTACGAGGGAGAGACCCAGTACTTC.

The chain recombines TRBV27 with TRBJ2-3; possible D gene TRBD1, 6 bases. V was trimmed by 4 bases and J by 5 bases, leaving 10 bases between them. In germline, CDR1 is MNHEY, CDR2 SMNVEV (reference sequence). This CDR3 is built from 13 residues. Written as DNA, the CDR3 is TGTGCCAGCAGTTACCAGGGGAAAGATACGCAGTATTTT. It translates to CASSYQGKDTQYF.

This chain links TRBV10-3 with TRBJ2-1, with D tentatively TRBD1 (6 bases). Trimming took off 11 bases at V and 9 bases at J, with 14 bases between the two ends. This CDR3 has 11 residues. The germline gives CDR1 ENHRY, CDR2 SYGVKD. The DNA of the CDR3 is TGTGCCTCTGCGCAGGGGCTTGAGCAGTTCTTC. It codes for CASAQGLEQFF.